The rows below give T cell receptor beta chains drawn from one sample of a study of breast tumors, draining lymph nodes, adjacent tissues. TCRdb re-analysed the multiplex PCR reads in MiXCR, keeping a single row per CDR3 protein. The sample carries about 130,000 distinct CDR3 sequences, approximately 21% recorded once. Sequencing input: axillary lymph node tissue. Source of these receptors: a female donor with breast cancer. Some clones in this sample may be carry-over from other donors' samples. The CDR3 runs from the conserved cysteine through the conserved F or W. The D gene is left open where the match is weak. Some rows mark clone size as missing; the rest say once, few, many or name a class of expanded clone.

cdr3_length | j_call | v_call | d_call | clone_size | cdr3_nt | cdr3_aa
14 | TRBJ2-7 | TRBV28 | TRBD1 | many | TGTGCCAGCAGCCATGGACAGGCGGGTGGCGAGCAGTACTTC | CASSHGQAGGEQYF
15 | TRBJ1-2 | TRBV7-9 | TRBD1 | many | TGTGCCAGCAGCCTCCCAAGGGACAGGACCTATGGCTACACCTTC | CASSLPRDRTYGYTF
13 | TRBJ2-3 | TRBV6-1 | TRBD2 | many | TGTGCCAGCAGTGACGACGGGACTACCATCACGTATTTT | CASSDDGTTITYF
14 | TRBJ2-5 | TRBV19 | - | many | TGTGCCAGTAGTGTTACAGGGTCGGGAGAGACCCAGTACTTC | CASSVTGSGETQYF
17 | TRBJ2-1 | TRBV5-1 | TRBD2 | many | TGCGCCAGCAGCTCAGGGACTAGCGGGAGCTCCTACAATGAGCAGTTCTTC | CASSSGTSGSSYNEQFF
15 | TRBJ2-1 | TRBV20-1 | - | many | TGCAGTGTCCCTCCGGCGGGGAAAACCTACAATGAGCAGTTCTTC | CSVPPAGKTYNEQFF
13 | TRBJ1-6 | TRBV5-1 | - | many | TGCGCCAGCAGCTTGTTCAGAAATTCACCCCTCCACTTT | CASSLFRNSPLHF
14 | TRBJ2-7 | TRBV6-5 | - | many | TGTGCCAGCAGGGGGCCGGGGGAGCGCTACGAGCAGTACTTC | CASRGPGERYEQYF
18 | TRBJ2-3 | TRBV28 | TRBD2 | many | TGTGCCAGCAGTCGACTAGCGGGACCCCCCGGAAGCACAGATACGCAGTATTTT | CASSRLAGPPGSTDTQYF
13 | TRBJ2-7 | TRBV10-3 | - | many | TGTGCCATCAGTGAGGGTCGGTCCTACGAGCAGTACTTC | CAISEGRSYEQYF
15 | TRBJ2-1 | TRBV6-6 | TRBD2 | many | TGTGCCAGCAGTTACGGTCCGGGACTAGGCAATGAGCAGTTCTTC | CASSYGPGLGNEQFF
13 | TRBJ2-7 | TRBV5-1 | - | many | TGCGCCAGCAGCTCCCAACTTGACTACGAGCAGTACTTC | CASSSQLDYEQYF
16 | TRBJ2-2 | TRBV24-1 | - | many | TGTGCCACCAGTGATGCCTGGCGGCAGAACACCGGGGAGCTGTTTTTT | CATSDAWRQNTGELFF
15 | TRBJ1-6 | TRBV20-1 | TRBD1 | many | TGCAGTGCTAGCGACAGGGGGCCTATCGATTCACCCCTCCACTTT | CSASDRGPIDSPLHF
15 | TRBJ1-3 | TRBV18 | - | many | TGTGCCAGCTCACCCGGGGTAACCGCTGGAAACACCATATATTTT | CASSPGVTAGNTIYF
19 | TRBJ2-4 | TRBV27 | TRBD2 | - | TGTGCCAGCAGTCCCATCTCGGGACTAGCGGGACTAGCCAAAAACATTCAGCACTTC | CASSPISGLAGLAKNIQHF
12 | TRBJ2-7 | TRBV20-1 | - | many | TGCAGTGCTACGGACCAAGCCTACGAGCAGTACTTC | CSATDQAYEQYF
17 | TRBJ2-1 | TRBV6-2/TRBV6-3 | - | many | TGTGCCAGCAGTTCACCCCAATTCTCGGGCTCAATCAATGAGCAGTTCTTC | CASSSPQFSGSINEQFF
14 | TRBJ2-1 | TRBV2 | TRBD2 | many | TGTGCCAGCACTAGCGGCCTTCCCCCCAATGAGCAGTTCTTC | CASTSGLPPNEQFF
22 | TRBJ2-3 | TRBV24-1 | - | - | TGTGCCACCAGTGGGGCAGGGGACTTAAAGTACTCGGGACAAACTCCCACAGATACGCAGTATTTT | CATSGAGDLKYSGQTPTDTQYF
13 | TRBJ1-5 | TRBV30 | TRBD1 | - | TGTGCCTGGGGTGGGACAGGTAATCAGCCCCAGCATTTT | CAWGGTGNQPQHF
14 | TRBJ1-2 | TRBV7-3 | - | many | TGTGCCAGCAGCTTAGGGGGGCGCGGTTACGGCTACACCTTC | CASSLGGRGYGYTF
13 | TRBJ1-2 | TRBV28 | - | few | TGTGCCAGCAGTTTGGACAGCCACTATGGCTACACCTTC | CASSLDSHYGYTF
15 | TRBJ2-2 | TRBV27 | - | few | TGTGCCAGCAGTACTACCAAGCGCGGCACCGGGGAGCTGTTTTTT | CASSTTKRGTGELFF
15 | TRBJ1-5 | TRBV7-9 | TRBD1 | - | TGTGCCAGCGGGGGGGCAGGGGGCGAAAATCAGCCCCAGCATTTT | CASGGAGGENQPQHF
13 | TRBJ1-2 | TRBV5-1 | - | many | TGCGCCAGCAGCTTGGCAACCGCCTATGGCTACACCTTC | CASSLATAYGYTF
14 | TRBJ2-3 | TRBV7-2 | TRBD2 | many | TGTGCCAGCAGCTTAAGTCTAGCGGCAGATACGCAGTATTTT | CASSLSLAADTQYF